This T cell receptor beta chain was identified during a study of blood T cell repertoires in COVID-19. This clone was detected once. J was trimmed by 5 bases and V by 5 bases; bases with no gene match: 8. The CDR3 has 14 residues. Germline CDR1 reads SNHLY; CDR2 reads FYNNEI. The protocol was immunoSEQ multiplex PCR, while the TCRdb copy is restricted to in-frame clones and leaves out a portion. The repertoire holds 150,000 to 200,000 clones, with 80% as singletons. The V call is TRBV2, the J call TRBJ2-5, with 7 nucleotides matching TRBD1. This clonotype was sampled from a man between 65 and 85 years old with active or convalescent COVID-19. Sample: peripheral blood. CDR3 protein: CASSQQGQGETQYF. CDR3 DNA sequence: TGTGCCAGCAGTCAACAGGGGCAGGGGGAGACCCAGTACTTC.